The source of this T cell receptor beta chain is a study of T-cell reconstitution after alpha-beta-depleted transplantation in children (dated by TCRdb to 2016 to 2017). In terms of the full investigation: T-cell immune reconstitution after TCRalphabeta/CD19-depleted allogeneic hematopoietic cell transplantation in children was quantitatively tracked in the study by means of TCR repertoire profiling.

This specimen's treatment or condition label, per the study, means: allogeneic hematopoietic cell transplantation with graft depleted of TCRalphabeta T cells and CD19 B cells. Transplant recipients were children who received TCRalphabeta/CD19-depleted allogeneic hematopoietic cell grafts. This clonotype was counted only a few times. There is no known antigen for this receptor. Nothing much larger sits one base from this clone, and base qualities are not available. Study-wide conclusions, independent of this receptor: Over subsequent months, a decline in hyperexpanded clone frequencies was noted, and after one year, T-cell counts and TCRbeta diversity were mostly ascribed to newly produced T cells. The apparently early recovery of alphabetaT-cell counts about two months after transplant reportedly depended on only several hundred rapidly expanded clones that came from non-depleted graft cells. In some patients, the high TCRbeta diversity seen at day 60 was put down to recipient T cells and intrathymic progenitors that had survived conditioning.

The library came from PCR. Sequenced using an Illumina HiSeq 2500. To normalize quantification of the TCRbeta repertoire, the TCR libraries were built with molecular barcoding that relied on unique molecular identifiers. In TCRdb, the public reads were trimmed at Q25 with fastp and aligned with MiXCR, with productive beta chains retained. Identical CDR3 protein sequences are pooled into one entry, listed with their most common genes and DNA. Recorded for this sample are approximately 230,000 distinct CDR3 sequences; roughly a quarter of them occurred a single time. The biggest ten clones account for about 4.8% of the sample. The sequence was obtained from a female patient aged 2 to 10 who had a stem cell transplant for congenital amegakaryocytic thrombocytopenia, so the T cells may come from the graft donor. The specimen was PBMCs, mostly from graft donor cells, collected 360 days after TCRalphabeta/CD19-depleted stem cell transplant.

The CDR3 is CASSFTPDPGYTGYTF. In nucleotide form, the sequence is TGCGCCAGCAGCTTTACCCCGGACCCCGGATATACTGGCTACACCTTC. Recombination connected TRBV5-1 to TRBJ1-2, with the D gene too uncertain to name. Between the V and J ends, shortened by 2 bases and 7 bases respectively, the junction contains 21 bases. The CDR3 runs 16 amino acids, cysteine and phenylalanine included. Of all the DNA, just the CDR3 is kept, 48 bases in frame from base 1. CDR1 SGHRS and CDR2 YFSETQ were looked up in the germline V gene. Supplemented by the reference TRBV5-1 and TRBJ1-2 proteins around the CDR3, the complete variable domain is KAGVTQTPRYLIKTRGQQVTLSCSPISGHRSVSWYQQTPGQGLQFLFEYFSETQRNKGNFPGRFSGRQFSNSRSEMNVSTLELGDSALYLCASSFTPDPGYTGYTFGSGTRLTVV.